The T cell receptor beta chain described here comes from a study of blood T cells in healthy people across ages. Study-wide findings and caveats: CMV infection status of these donors was not known. PBMCs left unsorted prevented a conclusive naive versus antigen-experienced comparison. A strong correlation between TCR beta diversity and naive T cell percentage was seen.

Worth noting for this clonotype: Its antigen is undetermined.

The use of a sample-barcoded 5' primer and a J-beta primer mix characterized a second PCR of roughly 7 to 11 cycles. TCRdb re-called the 5' RACE reads with MiXCR, one entry per CDR3 protein. The sample contains about 1.8 million distinct CDR3 sequences, about 49% of which appear only once. Trimming at V came to 2 bases and at J to 3 bases, leaving 19 bases not matched to a gene. The CDR3 has 21 amino acids. In germline, CDR1 is MNHEY, CDR2 SVGAGI. This chain uses TRBV6-5 with TRBJ1-6; TRBD1 matches at 7 bases. The source material was blood. The clonotype was recovered from a woman in her thirties or forties in good health. CDR3 DNA sequence: TGTGCCAGCAGTTACCCTCCGTTACAGGGGTTTGCCCCGGGCTATAATTCACCCCTCCACTTT. Translating it yields CASSYPPLQGFAPGYNSPLHF.